The source of this T cell receptor (beta chain) is a study of T cell responses to AZD1222 COVID-19 vaccine. Findings and limits, study-wide: The donor cohort was predominantly white British with a female majority, and clonal diversity may have been underestimated. Spike-specific TCR breadth and depth both grew after two AZD1222 doses.

Measured with immunoSEQ multiplex PCR; TCRdb has only the in-frame clones, and not every one. This sample has roughly 120,000 clones, with roughly 90% found just once. Worth noting for this clone: Antigen specificity is unknown.

Pooled samples include second doses given at about 4 or 12 weeks. The sample was peripheral blood, taken 28 days after the second AZD1222 dose. The clonotype comes from an adult who received the AZD1222 COVID-19 vaccine.

CDR3 nucleotides: TGCAGCGCCGGTGGGTCCGGGATCACGAACACCGGGGAGCTGTTTTTT. Protein: CSAGGSGITNTGELFF. The chain employs TRBV29-1 and TRBJ2-2, with D possibly TRBD2 on 5 matching bases. Trimming took off 7 bases at V and 0 bases at J, with 18 bases between the two ends. The V gene's germline CDR1 is SQVTM and CDR2 ANQGSEA. The CDR3 is 16 amino acids.